The present entry profiles one T cell receptor (beta chain) with its context. Trimming removed 6 bases at V and 0 bases at J, with 8 bases between. The CDR3 runs 13 residues. CDR1 is LNHDA and CDR2 is SQIVND in the germline V gene (reference sequence). The data belong to a study of blood T cell repertoires in COVID-19. On the study more broadly: The analysed material was cDNA or gDNA that came from T cells, B-cell-depleted T cells, or PBMCs.

Repertoires were generated with immunoSEQ multiplex PCR, while TCRdb's copy carries only in-frame clones and drops some. The profile shows around 100,000 clones, around 83% of them singletons. The chain carries TRBV19 and TRBJ1-1; D gene unclear. This clonotype originated in a man aged 65 to 79 with acute or convalescent COVID-19. Sequenced: peripheral blood. The CDR3 region is CASRPQLNTEAFF. In nucleotides, the CDR3 is TGTGCCAGTAGGCCACAGCTGAACACTGAAGCTTTCTTT.